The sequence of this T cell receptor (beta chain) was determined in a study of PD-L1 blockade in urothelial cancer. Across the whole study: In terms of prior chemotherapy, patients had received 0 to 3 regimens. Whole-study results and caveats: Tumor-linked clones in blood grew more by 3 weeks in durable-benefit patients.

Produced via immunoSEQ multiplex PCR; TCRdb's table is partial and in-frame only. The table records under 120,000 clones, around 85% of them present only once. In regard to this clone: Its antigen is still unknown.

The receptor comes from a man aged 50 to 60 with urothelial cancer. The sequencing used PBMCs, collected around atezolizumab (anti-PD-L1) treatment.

CDR3 sequence (DNA): TGTGCCAGCAGGCCAACTAGCGTCCATGAGCAGTTCTTC. Translation gives CASRPTSVHEQFF. V and J are TRBV6-1 and TRBJ2-1; 7 bases fit TRBD2. The ends lost 6 bases at V and 8 bases at J; junction bases unmatched: 7. CDR1 MNHNS and CDR2 SASEGT come from the germline V gene. The CDR3 consists of 13 residues.